The 17 T cell receptor beta chains below were found in one sample sequenced in a study of control samples from healthy donors and cancer patients. Sequenced by immunoSEQ multiplex PCR; TCRdb stores in-frame clones only, minus some. Its table lists some 180,000 clones. Sequenced sample: blood. The receptor source for this set is a woman in her twenties or thirties in good health.

This chain joins TRBV5-1 and TRBJ1-1; the match to TRBD1 covers 9 bases. Germline CDR1 and CDR2: SGHRS and YFSETQ. The CDR3 contains 15 residues. The V segment lost 7 bases and the J segment 0 bases; nucleotides outside the gene matches: 7. This CDR3 reads CASATGTGLNTEAFF. The CDR3 DNA sequence: TGCGCCAGCGCCACCGGGACAGGGCTGAACACTGAAGCTTTCTTT.

The chain joins TRBV6-4 to TRBJ2-7; 10 positions agree with TRBD1. The CDR3 contains 14 residues. Per germline, CDR1 MRHNA and CDR2 SNTAGT. V was clipped by 4 bases and J by 5 bases; unmatched bases: 5. CDR3 protein: CASSVGTGDHEQYF. Here the CDR3 DNA reads TGTGCCAGCAGTGTGGGGACAGGGGACCACGAGCAGTACTTC.

CDR3 in DNA: TGTGCCACCAGCACACAAGGGGGCTTGACTGAAGCTTTCTTT. Translating gives CATSTQGGLTEAFF. This chain uses TRBV15 with TRBJ1-1; 7 bases are shared with TRBD1. The CDR3 has 14 amino acids. CDR1 is LNHNV and CDR2 is YYDKDF in the germline V gene (reference sequence). After removal of 4 bases from V and 5 bases from J, the junction contained 7 bases not matched to a gene.

The V gene is TRBV13, the J gene TRBJ1-4, with D unresolved. CDR1 is PRHDT and CDR2 is FYEKMQ in the germline V gene (reference sequence). The CDR3 length is 15 residues. The V and J ends lost 1 base and 4 bases respectively, with 10 bases between them. CDR3 coding DNA: TGTGCCAGCAGCTTAGTTGGTCCGTTTAATGAAAAACTGTTTTTT. Protein sequence: CASSLVGPFNEKLFF.

This chain's CDR3 is CASSLRLQGKPMNTEAFF. Written as DNA, the CDR3 is TGTGCCAGCAGCTTAAGATTGCAAGGGAAGCCCATGAACACTGAAGCTTTCTTT. This rearrangement joins TRBV7-6 to TRBJ1-1, with D uncertain. V lost 2 bases to trimming and J lost 0 bases, with 19 bases between them. There are 18 residues in the CDR3. Germline loops: CDR1 SGHVS, CDR2 FNYEAQ.

The rearrangement uses TRBV6-2 or TRBV6-3 and TRBJ1-1; 11 bases are shared with TRBD1. V gave up 4 bases and J gave up 9 bases; unmatched junction bases: 19. Germline V gene sequence: CDR1 MNHEY, CDR2 SVGEGT. The CDR3 sequence is 18 residues long. CDR3 bases: TGTGCCAGCAGTTCCCTATGGACAGGGGGCGAATTTCATCAGCAAGCTTTCTTT. Protein product: CASSSLWTGGEFHQQAFF.

The V and J genes are TRBV27 and TRBJ2-3; TRBD2 is a possible D gene (6 bases). Germline assignment: CDR1 MNHEY and CDR2 SMNVEV (reference sequence). There are 16 residues in the CDR3. V was trimmed by 3 bases and J by 4 bases, leaving 17 bases between them. Here the CDR3 reads CASSFTNGGPADTQYF. The CDR3 DNA follows: TGTGCCAGCAGTTTTACTAACGGGGGACCGGCAGATACGCAGTATTTT.

The chain recombines TRBV5-6 with TRBJ1-2, with D unresolved. CDR1 and CDR2 from the germline V gene are SGHDT and YYEEEE. This CDR3 spans 13 amino acids. Deletions cut 0 bases from V and 7 bases from J, with 10 bases between. The CDR3 bases are TGTGCCAGCAGCTTGGCCGGCCCTATTGGCTACACCTTC. Translating it yields CASSLAGPIGYTF.

V and J are TRBV25-1 and TRBJ1-6; 10 bases agree with TRBD1. The junction had 3 bases not matched to a gene; V was cut back by 6 bases and J by 7 bases. The CDR3 spans 14 residues. The germline V gene encodes CDR1 MGHDK and CDR2 SYGVNS. In DNA form, the CDR3 reads TGTGCCAGCAGCGGACAGGGGGGAAATTCACCCCTCCACTTT. It encodes CASSGQGGNSPLHF. The full variable domain, rest sourced from reference TRBV25-1 and TRBJ1-6, is EADIYQTPRYLVIGTGKKITLECSQTMGHDKMYWYQQDPGMELHLIHYSYGVNSTEKGDLSSESTVSRIRTEHFPLTLESARPSHTSQYLCASSGQGGNSPLHFGNGTRLTVT.

The chain has TRBV18 and TRBJ1-1, with 8 positions matching TRBD1. Losses at the gene ends were 6 bases for V and 3 bases for J; bases not matched to a gene: 6. The CDR3 has 14 residues. Per germline, CDR1 KGHSH and CDR2 LQKENI. The CDR3 bases are TGTGCCAGCTCCTCGACAGGGGTGGACACTGAAGCTTTCTTT. Translation: CASSSTGVDTEAFF.

This CDR3 reads CASSVSSFTGELFF. The CDR3 region has the DNA TGTGCCAGCAGCGTTTCATCCTTCACCGGGGAGCTGTTTTTT. The rearrangement joins TRBV9 to TRBJ2-2; D not resolved. The CDR3 covers 14 residues. Germline V gene sequence: CDR1 SGDLS, CDR2 YYNGEE. V lost 2 bases and J 4 bases, leaving 9 bases between the germline ends.

The V and J genes are TRBV3-1 (or the pseudogene TRBV3-2) and TRBJ1-2; no reliable D call. CDR3 size: 16 residues. CDR1 and CDR2 from the germline V gene are LGHDT and YNNKEL (reference sequence). V dropped 2 bases and J dropped 3 bases, with 16 bases sitting between them. The DNA of the CDR3 is TGTGCCAGCAGCCAACTAGGTGGCGCAGGATACTATGGCTACACCTTC. Protein: CASSQLGGAGYYGYTF.

The rearrangement joins TRBV5-4 to TRBJ2-2; possible D gene TRBD2, 6 bases. This CDR3 spans 15 amino acids. Germline V gives CDR1 SGHNT, CDR2 YYREEE (reference sequence). With 5 bases removed from V and 0 bases from J, the gap between germline ends came to 11 bases. The CDR3 DNA reads TGTGCCAGCAGGCGGCGGGATACGAACACCGGGGAGCTGTTTTTT. Protein: CASRRRDTNTGELFF.

The V and J genes are TRBV7-9 and TRBJ2-7; 8 nucleotides agree with TRBD1. Unmatched junction bases numbered 6, after V lost 3 bases and J lost 2 bases. Germline V gene sequence: CDR1 SEHNR, CDR2 FQNEAQ (reference sequence). CDR3 length equals 15 residues. DNA of the CDR3: TGTGCCAGCAGCTTTCCGGGACAGGAGACCTACGAGCAGTACTTC. It is translated as CASSFPGQETYEQYF.

The CDR3 nucleotides are TGTGCCAGCAGCCAAGATCAGGTTCAGCCCCAGCATTTT. Translated: CASSQDQVQPQHF. This chain links TRBV4-2 with TRBJ1-5; D call uncertain. In germline, CDR1 is LGHNA, CDR2 YNFKEQ. This CDR3 has 13 residues. Trimming took 0 bases from V and 6 from J, leaving 6 bases between them.

This chain uses TRBV3-1 (or the pseudogene TRBV3-2) with TRBJ1-4; 9 bases align to TRBD1. The CDR3 is 16 amino acids. Germline V gene sequence: CDR1 LGHDT, CDR2 YNNKEL (reference sequence). The J segment lost 8 bases and the V segment lost 6 bases, leaving 13 bases of the junction unmatched. Written as DNA, the CDR3 is TGTGCCAGCAGTCTTGGGCGCGACAGGGGGGGAGAAAAACTGTTTTTT. Translation gives CASSLGRDRGGEKLFF.

The genes are TRBV11-2 and TRBJ1-3; the D is unclear. The V and J ends lost 1 base and 4 bases respectively, with 11 bases between them. The length of the CDR3 is 15 residues. The V gene's germline CDR1 is SGHAT and CDR2 FQNNGV. CDR3 DNA: TGTGCCAGCAGCTTAGTAGCCGGGGTCGGAAACACCATATATTTT. It translates to CASSLVAGVGNTIYF.